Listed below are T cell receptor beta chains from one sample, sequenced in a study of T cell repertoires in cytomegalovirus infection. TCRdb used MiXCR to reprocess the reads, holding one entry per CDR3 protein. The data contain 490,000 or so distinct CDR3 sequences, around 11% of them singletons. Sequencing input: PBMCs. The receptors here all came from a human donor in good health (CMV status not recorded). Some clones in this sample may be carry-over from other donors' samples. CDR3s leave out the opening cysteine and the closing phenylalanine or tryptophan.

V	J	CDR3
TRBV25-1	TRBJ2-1	ASTKGARNEQF
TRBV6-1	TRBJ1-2	ASSESNPGQKFYGYT
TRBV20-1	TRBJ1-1	SAQRGAGSTEAF
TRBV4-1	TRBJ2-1	ASSHPSTGGGEQF
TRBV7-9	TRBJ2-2	ASSITGTLNTGELF
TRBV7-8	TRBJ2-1	ASSLVRENNEQF
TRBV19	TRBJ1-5	ASSIMGTVLNQPQH
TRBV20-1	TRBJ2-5	SARSLETQY
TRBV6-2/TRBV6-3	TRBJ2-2	ASSSKQITGELF
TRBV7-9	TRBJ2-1	ASSRGLAGQGFYNEQF
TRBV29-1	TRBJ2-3	SVDSSGGAPQY
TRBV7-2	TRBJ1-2	ASSLAGTGGRSNYGYT
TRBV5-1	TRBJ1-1	ASSLGPRAPGTEAF
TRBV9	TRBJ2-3	ASSVAQGGIDTQY
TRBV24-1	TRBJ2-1	ATSDPSTSGNEQF
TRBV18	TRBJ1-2	ASSPSRTDGYT
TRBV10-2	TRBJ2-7	ASNSGGYEFYEQY
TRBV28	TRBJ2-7	ASSPRRGWEQY
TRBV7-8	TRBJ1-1	ASSSRGYGATEAF
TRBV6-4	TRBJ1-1	ASRPQSGASTEAF
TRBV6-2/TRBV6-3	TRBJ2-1	ASSSKGPGTSVREQF
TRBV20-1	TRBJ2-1	SASGTSKVLYYNEQF
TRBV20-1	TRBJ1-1	SAWGGTEAF
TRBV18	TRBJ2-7	ASSPGTSGTRPYEQY
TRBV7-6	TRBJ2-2	ASSPQEGMTGELF
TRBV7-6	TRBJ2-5	ASSLAPRAETQY
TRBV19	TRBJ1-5	ASSERDLGQPQH
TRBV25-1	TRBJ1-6	ASSDGLSPLH
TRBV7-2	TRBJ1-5	ASSLVSPNQPQH